This is a list of T cell receptor beta chains from one sample in a study of cytomegalovirus exposure and HLA in healthy donors. Sequenced by immunoSEQ multiplex PCR; TCRdb stores in-frame clones only, minus some. In the table there are around 150,000 clones, roughly four fifths of which are singletons. The sample taken for sequencing was PBMCs. Receptors were obtained from a female donor in good health and CMV-seropositive. The CDR3 runs from the conserved cysteine through the conserved F or W. Each record gives: V gene, clone size, J gene, D gene, CDR3 DNA, CDR3 protein. A D gene is named only where the DNA matches it firmly. For some rows the clone size is stated as once, few or many, or as a class when expanded; others skip it.

>TRBV30|few|TRBJ2-1|TRBD2
TGTGCCTGGAGTGTACTTGCGGGAGGGATCGATGAGCAGTTCTTC
CAWSVLAGGIDEQFF
>TRBV9|NA|TRBJ1-2|TRBD1
TGTGGGGGGCAGGGGGTCTTATATGGCTACACCTTC
CGGQGVLYGYTF
>TRBV5-1|NA|TRBJ1-1|NA
TGCGCCAGCAGCTTGGCAGGAAACACTGAAGCTTTCTTT
CASSLAGNTEAFF
>TRBV7-9|NA|TRBJ2-1|TRBD1
TGTGCCAGCAGCTTAGAGGGACAGGGCTACAATGAGCAGTTCTTC
CASSLEGQGYNEQFF
>TRBV6-5|NA|TRBJ2-3|NA
TGTGCCAGCAGTTTTCCAGGTGCCGATACGCAGTATTTT
CASSFPGADTQYF
>TRBV7-9|once|TRBJ1-2|NA
TGTGCCAGCACCGGGACTTATGGCTACACCTTC
CASTGTYGYTF
>TRBV27|NA|TRBJ2-7|TRBD1
TGTGCCAGCAGCCACCTACCGGGACAGGATCTTAACGAGCAGTACTTC
CASSHLPGQDLNEQYF
>TRBV15|NA|TRBJ1-1|TRBD1
TGTGCCACCAGCAGGGGACAGGGGAACTTTGGCACTGAAGCTTTCTTT
CATSRGQGNFGTEAFF
>TRBV4-1|NA|TRBJ1-1|TRBD1
TGCGCCAGCAGCCTAAGGGGGACAGGGAACACTGAAGCTTTCTTT
CASSLRGTGNTEAFF
>TRBV2|NA|TRBJ1-6|NA
TGTGCCAGCAGCGCCGGTGTATGGTCCCTCCACTTT
CASSAGVWSLHF
>TRBV9|NA|TRBJ1-3|NA
TGTGCCAGCAGCCGCGGAACCCGTCAATCGATCTCTGGAAACACCATATATTTT
CASSRGTRQSISGNTIYF
>TRBV5-4|NA|TRBJ2-7|TRBD1
TGTGCCAGCAGCCTGGACAGGGATTTCTACGAGCAGTACTTC
CASSLDRDFYEQYF
>TRBV5-1|NA|TRBJ2-6|NA
TGCGCCAGCAGCGACAGGCTGACTGGGGCCAACGTCCTGACTTTC
CASSDRLTGANVLTF
>TRBV9|NA|TRBJ2-1|TRBD2
TGTGCCAGCAGCCATCTCTCAGCGGGAGCATACAATGAGCAGTTCTTC
CASSHLSAGAYNEQFF
>TRBV18|NA|TRBJ1-1|NA
TGTGCCAGCTCACCACTACCGGGGAACACTGAAGCTTTCTTT
CASSPLPGNTEAFF
>TRBV5-1|NA|TRBJ2-1|NA
TGCGCCAGCAGCTTCGAAATGAGTTACAATGAGCAGTTCTTC
CASSFEMSYNEQFF
>TRBV7-3|few|TRBJ2-7|TRBD1
TGTGCCAGCAGCTTAAGGGGGGGGACAGGGAACTACGAGCAGTACTTC
CASSLRGGTGNYEQYF
>TRBV6-5|NA|TRBJ1-1|NA
TGTGCCAGCAGTGGCCGGACAGAGAACACTGAAGCTTTCTTT
CASSGRTENTEAFF
>TRBV5-1|NA|TRBJ1-2|NA
TGCGCCAGCAGCGGGCAGTCCCACGACTATGGCTACACCTTC
CASSGQSHDYGYTF
>TRBV6-6|NA|TRBJ2-7|TRBD2
TGTGCCAGCAGTACCCCCGCGGCGGGGGCCTACGAGCAGTACTTC
CASSTPAAGAYEQYF
>TRBV10-3|NA|TRBJ1-1|NA
TGTGCCATCAGTGGGGGAGGAGGGGAAGCTTTCTTT
CAISGGGGEAFF
>TRBV2|NA|TRBJ2-7|TRBD1
TGTGCCAGCAGTGATGGGACAGGGTACATGGAGCAGTACTTC
CASSDGTGYMEQYF
>TRBV10-2|NA|TRBJ1-1|NA
TGCGCCAGCAGGGGCCAAAAGGGGAATCCGGGCACTGAAGCTTTCTTT
CASRGQKGNPGTEAFF
>TRBV29-1|NA|TRBJ2-7|TRBD1
TGCAGCGCCCTGACAGGGCCCTACGAGCAGTACTTC
CSALTGPYEQYF
>TRBV19|NA|TRBJ1-5|NA
TGTGCCAGTAAGCCTCAGCCCCAGCATTTT
CASKPQPQHF
>TRBV2|NA|TRBJ1-6|NA
TGTGCCACACAAACAGCGGCGGGTAATTCACCCCTCCACTTT
CATQTAAGNSPLHF
>TRBV10-3|few|TRBJ1-2|TRBD1
TGTGCCATAACAACGGGACAGGGGACTAATGGCTACACCTTC
CAITTGQGTNGYTF
>TRBV7-9|few|TRBJ1-4|TRBD1
TGTGCCAGCAGCCTAGGGGACAGGTCAAATGAAAAACTGTTTTTT
CASSLGDRSNEKLFF
>TRBV5-1|NA|TRBJ2-6|TRBD1
TGCGCCAGCAGCTTGGGGGGTGGGACAGGCCTTATGTGGGCCAACGTCCTGACTTTC
CASSLGGGTGLMWANVLTF
>TRBV7-9|NA|TRBJ2-2|TRBD1
TGTGCCAGCAGCCCCCCCCGGGACAGGAGCATCACCGGGGAGCTGTTTTTT
CASSPPRDRSITGELFF
>TRBV4-2|NA|TRBJ2-7|TRBD2
TGTGCCAGCAGCCAAGATTGGACTAGGGGTTACGAGCAGTACTTC
CASSQDWTRGYEQYF
>TRBV9|NA|TRBJ2-3|NA
TGTGCCAGCAGCGTAAGCTTAAGCACAGATACGCAGTATTTT
CASSVSLSTDTQYF
>TRBV9|NA|TRBJ2-1|NA
TGTGCCAGCAGCGTGGGGGCCAATGAGCAGTTCTTC
CASSVGANEQFF
>TRBV28|few|TRBJ2-7|NA
TGTGCCAGCAGTTTCTACTACGAGCAGTACTTC
CASSFYYEQYF
>TRBV6-6|once|TRBJ1-6|TRBD1
TGTGCCAGCACCCGGACAGGGGGAAATTCACCCCTCCACTTT
CASTRTGGNSPLHF
>TRBV6-5|few|TRBJ1-4|TRBD1
TGTGCCAGCAGAAACAGGGGGCGGTATGAAAAACTGTTTTTT
CASRNRGRYEKLFF
>TRBV18|NA|TRBJ2-1|TRBD2
TGTGCCAGCTCACCACGATTCGGAGCGGGGGCTGAGCAGTTCTTC
CASSPRFGAGAEQFF
>TRBV29-1|NA|TRBJ1-2|TRBD1
TGCAGCGTAGACAGGGGGCCGGACTATGGCTACACCTTC
CSVDRGPDYGYTF
>TRBV28|NA|TRBJ1-2|NA
TGTGCCAGCACCGAAGCAGGGGTGGGCTATGGCTACACCTTC
CASTEAGVGYGYTF
>TRBV10-3|NA|TRBJ2-3|TRBD2
TGTGCCATCACCGGTAGCGGGGGGGGCACAGATACGCAGTATTTT
CAITGSGGGTDTQYF
>TRBV29-1|NA|TRBJ1-5|NA
TGCAGCGTTAGCGACAGACTCAATCAGCCCCAGCATTTT
CSVSDRLNQPQHF
>TRBV11-2|NA|TRBJ1-6|NA
TGTGCCAGCAGCAGACAGGTTAATTCACCCCTCCACTTT
CASSRQVNSPLHF
>TRBV28|many|TRBJ1-1|TRBD1
TGTGCCAGCAGACAGGGGGTAAACACTGAAGCTTTCTTT
CASRQGVNTEAFF
>TRBV7-9|once|TRBJ1-2|TRBD1
TGTGCCAGCAGCTTAGGACAGGGCTATGGCTACACCTTC
CASSLGQGYGYTF
>TRBV4-1|NA|TRBJ2-7|TRBD1
TGCGCCAGCAGCCTTACGACAGGGGGCCCCTACGAGCAGTACTTC
CASSLTTGGPYEQYF
>TRBV28|NA|TRBJ1-1|TRBD1
TGTGCCAGCAGTCCCGGTACAGGGGTGGCTTTCTTT
CASSPGTGVAFF
>TRBV7-9|few|TRBJ2-1|TRBD2
TGTGCCAGCAGCTCCCTGGGACTAGCGGGATACAATGAGCAGTTCTTC
CASSSLGLAGYNEQFF
>TRBV13|NA|TRBJ2-3|TRBD2
TGTGCCAGCAGCAGTACCGGGACTACCCACACAGATACGCAGTATTTT
CASSSTGTTHTDTQYF
>TRBV19|NA|TRBJ1-1|TRBD1
TGTGCCAGTAGTCTCCCCAAAACAGGGGGCACTGAAGCTTTCTTT
CASSLPKTGGTEAFF
>TRBV7-2|NA|TRBJ2-7|NA
TGTGCCAGCAGCTTGCCCGGGACTCACAACGAGCAGTACTTC
CASSLPGTHNEQYF
>TRBV6-1|NA|TRBJ2-5|TRBD1
TGTGCCAGCGGACAGGGGGAGTTTGAGACCCAGTACTTC
CASGQGEFETQYF
>TRBV28|NA|TRBJ2-7|TRBD2
TGTGCCAGCAGCTATCAGCGGGGACCCTACGAGCAGTACTTC
CASSYQRGPYEQYF
>TRBV18|NA|TRBJ1-2|NA
TGTGCCAGCTCACAAACCCCACAGGGTGGTTACTATGGCTACACCTTC
CASSQTPQGGYYGYTF